The present T cell receptor (beta chain) was sequenced within a study of beta chain features in type 1 diabetes. For the study at large: Sorted cells from all samples, numbering over 85,000,000, were examined.

The CDR3 loop spans 18 amino acids. The germline V gene has CDR1 PRHDT and CDR2 FYEKMQ (reference sequence). After removal of 6 bases from V and 0 bases from J, the junction contained 6 bases not matched to a gene. Whole-study findings and limits: Shortening that was moderate but significant affected the TCRB CDR3s of Type 1 diabetes patients in all four CD4+ subsets. Cells with high TCR expression could be over-represented by cDNA sequencing.

Expressed TCRB transcripts were sequenced because the entire RNA isolate underwent reverse transcription. Method: immunoSEQ multiplex PCR; TCRdb's copy keeps in-frame clones and lacks some. The sample consists of 310,000 or so clones, 15% of them appearing once. Each of the CD4+ naive, central memory, regulatory and stem cell-like memory populations was sorted via CD45RO/CCR7/CD25/CD127/CD95/CD27. This clone turned up a few times. The antigen is unknown. The receptor was isolated from a man younger than 30 with type 1 diabetes. The rearrangement links TRBV13 to TRBJ2-1; 15 bases are a match to TRBD2. The material sequenced was naive CD4+ T cells from blood. DNA for the CDR3: TGTGCCAGCAGGCCCGGGACTAGCGGGGGGAGCTCCTACAATGAGCAGTTCTTC. Translated, it gives CASRPGTSGGSSYNEQFF. Looking up the rest from reference TRBV13 and TRBJ2-1 gives the full variable domain: AAGVIQSPRHLIKEKRETATLKCYPIPRHDTVYWYQQGPGQDPQFLISFYEKMQSDKGSIPDRFSAQQFSDYHSELNMSSLELGDSALYFCASRPGTSGGSSYNEQFFGPGTRLTVL.